This T cell receptor beta chain was sequenced for a study of CD8+ T cells in alopecia areata. V shed 0 bases, J shed 5 bases, and the junction held 13 bases outside the gene matches. Germline V CDR1 and CDR2: SGHDT, YYEEEE. The CDR3 has 17 residues. RNA extraction and reverse transcription yielded cDNA as sequencing template. Sequenced by immunoSEQ multiplex PCR; TCRdb stores in-frame clones only, minus some. The sample yields about 180,000 clones, around 71% seen once. The material was CD8+ T cells sorted from blood, obtained at week 0. This rearrangement joins TRBV5-6 to TRBJ2-5; 7 bases match TRBD2. This receptor was obtained from a human donor with alopecia areata. This CDR3 reads CASSLGSLAETEETQYF. CDR3 coding DNA: TGTGCCAGCAGCTTGGGTAGTCTAGCGGAGACGGAGGAGACCCAGTACTTC.